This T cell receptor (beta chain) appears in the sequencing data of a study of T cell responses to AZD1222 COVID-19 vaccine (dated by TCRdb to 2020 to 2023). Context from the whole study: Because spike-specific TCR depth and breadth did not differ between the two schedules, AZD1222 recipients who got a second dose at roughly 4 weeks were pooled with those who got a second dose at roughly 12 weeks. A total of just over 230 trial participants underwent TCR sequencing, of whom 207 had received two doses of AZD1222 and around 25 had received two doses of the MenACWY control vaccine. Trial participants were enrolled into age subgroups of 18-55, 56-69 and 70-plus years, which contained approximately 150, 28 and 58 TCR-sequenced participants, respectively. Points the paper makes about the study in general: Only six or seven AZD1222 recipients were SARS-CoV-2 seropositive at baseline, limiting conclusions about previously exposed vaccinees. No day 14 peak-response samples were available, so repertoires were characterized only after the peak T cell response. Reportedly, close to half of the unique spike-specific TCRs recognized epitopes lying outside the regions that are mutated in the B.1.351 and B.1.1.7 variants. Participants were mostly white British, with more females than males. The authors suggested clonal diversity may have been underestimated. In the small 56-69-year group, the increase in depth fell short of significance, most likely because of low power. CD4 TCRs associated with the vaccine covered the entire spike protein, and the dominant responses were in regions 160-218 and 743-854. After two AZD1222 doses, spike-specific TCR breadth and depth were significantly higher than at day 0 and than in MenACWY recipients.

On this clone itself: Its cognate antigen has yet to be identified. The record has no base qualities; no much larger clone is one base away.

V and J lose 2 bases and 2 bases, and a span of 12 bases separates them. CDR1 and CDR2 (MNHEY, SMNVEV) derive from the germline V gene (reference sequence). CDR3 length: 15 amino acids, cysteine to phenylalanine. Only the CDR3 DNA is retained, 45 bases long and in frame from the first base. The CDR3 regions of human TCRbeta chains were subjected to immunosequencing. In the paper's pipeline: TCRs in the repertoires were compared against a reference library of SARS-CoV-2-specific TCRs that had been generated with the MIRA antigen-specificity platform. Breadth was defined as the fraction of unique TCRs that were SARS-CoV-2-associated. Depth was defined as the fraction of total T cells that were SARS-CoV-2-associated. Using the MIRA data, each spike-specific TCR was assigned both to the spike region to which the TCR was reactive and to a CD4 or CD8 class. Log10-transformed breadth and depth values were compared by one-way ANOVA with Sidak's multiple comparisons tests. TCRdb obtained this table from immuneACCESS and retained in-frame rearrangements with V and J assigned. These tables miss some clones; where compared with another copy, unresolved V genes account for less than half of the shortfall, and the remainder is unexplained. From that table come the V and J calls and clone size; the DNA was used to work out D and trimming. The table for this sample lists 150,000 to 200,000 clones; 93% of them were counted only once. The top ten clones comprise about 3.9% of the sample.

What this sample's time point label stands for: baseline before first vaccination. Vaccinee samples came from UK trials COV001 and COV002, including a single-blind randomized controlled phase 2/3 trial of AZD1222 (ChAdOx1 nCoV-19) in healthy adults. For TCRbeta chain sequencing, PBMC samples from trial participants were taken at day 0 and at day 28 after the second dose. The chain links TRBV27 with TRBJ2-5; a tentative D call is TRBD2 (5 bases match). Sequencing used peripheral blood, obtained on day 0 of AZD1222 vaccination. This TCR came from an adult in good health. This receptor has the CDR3 CASSLLGGWQETQYF. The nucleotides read TGTGCCAGCAGTTTACTCGGCGGGTGGCAAGAGACCCAGTACTTC.